This TCR beta chain came from a study of CD8 T cells in ankylosing spondylitis. Findings and caveats of the study: Clones linked to disease, bearing a CD8+ phenotype, were relatively rare in peripheral blood. What seemed typical of ankylosing spondylitis blood was a TCR beta motif built from fewer than ten highly homologous variants. It was reported that disease-linked clones were significantly enriched in matched ankylosing spondylitis synovial fluid.

This clonotype is a singleton in its sample. Antigen: not known. The junction and the germline gene differ at one end; a read error may be behind it. CDR1 is LNHNV, CDR2 YYDKDF, per germline (reference sequence). CDR3 length: 13 amino acids. Scientists made TCR beta libraries using quantitative 5'-RACE with molecular barcodes. One entry per CDR3 protein, called by TCRdb with MiXCR from the 5' RACE reads. The sample has roughly 250,000 distinct CDR3 sequences, roughly 8.6% seen once. Material: blood, either unsorted or a sorted T cell fraction (not recorded which). The V gene is TRBV15, the J gene TRBJ2-7; no definite D call. This TCR was recovered from a male donor with ankylosing spondylitis or in good health (not recorded which). This CDR3 reads CATSREDVYVQYF. The DNA of the CDR3 is TGTGCCACCAGCAGAGAGGACGTATACGTGCAGTACTTC. The entire variable domain, with the rest obtained from reference TRBV15 and TRBJ2-7, is as follows: DAMVIQNPRYQVTQFGKPVTLSCSQTLNHNVMYWYQQKSSQAPKLLFHYYDKDFNNEADTPDNFQSRRPNTSFCFLDIRSPGLGDTAMYLCATSREDVYVQYFGPGTRLTVT.